This T cell receptor beta chain emerged from a study of regulatory T cells in long-lasting Graves disease. General study findings and limits: Persistent Graves' patients showed less TCR diversity than newly diagnosed patients showed. Repertoires from persistent disease leaned toward TRBV28, TRBJ1-2 and TRBJ2-5.

This clonotype was seen ten or more times. The target antigen is unknown. Both iRepertoire HTBI primers and Arm-PCR of CDR3 regions were used to build the TCR beta libraries. In the original workflow: Segment identification across samples yielded 55 to 65 TRBV and approximately 15 TRBJ segments. TCRdb independently ran MiXCR on the multiplex PCR reads; one entry per CDR3 protein. The V and J calls were not made by the authors but by TCRdb's processing. This table has 350,000 to 400,000 distinct CDR3 sequences, roughly a sixth appearing once. Germline loops: CDR1 MNHNS, CDR2 SASEGT. The CDR3 is 14 residues long. Trimming removed 3 bases at V and 8 bases at J, with 14 bases between. The time point was: newly diagnosed GD, antithyroid drugs for less than 3 months. PBMCs were the source of the RNA used for TCR sequencing. Peripheral blood, at about 10 milliliters, went into EDTA tubes.

The sequenced sample was peripheral blood mononuclear cells (PBMCs), obtained at new diagnosis, from a patient treated with antithyroid drugs. This chain connects TRBV6-1 to TRBJ1-3; D gene uncertain. The source of this sequence is a female donor with Graves disease. The chain's CDR3 is CASSELRFADTIYF. In nucleotides, the CDR3 is TGTGCCAGCAGTGAGTTACGCTTTGCGGACACCATATATTTT.